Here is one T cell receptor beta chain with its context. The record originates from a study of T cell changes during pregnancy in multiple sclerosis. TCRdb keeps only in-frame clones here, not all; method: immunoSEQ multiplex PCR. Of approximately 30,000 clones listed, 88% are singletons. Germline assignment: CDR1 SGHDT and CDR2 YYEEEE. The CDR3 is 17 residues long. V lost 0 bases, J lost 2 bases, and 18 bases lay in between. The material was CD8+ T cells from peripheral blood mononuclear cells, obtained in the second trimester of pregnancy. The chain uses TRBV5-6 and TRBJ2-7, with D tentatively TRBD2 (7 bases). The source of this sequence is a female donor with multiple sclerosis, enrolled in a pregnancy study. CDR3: CASSLARGEGVTYEQYF. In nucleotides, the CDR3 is TGTGCCAGCAGCTTGGCCCGTGGGGAGGGGGTTACCTACGAGCAGTACTTC.